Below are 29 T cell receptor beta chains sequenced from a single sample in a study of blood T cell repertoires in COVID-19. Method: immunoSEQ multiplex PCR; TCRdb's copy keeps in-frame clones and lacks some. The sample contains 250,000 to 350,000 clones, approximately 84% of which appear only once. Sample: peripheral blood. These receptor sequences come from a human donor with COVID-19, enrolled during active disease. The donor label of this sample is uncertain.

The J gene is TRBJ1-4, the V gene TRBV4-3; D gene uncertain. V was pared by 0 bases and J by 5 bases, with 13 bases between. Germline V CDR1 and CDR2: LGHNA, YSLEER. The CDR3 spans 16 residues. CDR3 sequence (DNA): TGCGCCAGCAGCCAAGAGTTCAACAGCGGGAATGAAAAACTGTTTTTT. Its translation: CASSQEFNSGNEKLFF.

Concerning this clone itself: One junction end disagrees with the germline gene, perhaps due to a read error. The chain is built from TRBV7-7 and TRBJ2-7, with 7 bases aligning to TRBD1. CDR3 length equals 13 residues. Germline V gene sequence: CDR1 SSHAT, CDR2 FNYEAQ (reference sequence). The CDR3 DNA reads TGTGCTAGCAGCCCGACAGGGCAGTACGAGCAGTACTTC. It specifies CASSPTGQYEQYF.

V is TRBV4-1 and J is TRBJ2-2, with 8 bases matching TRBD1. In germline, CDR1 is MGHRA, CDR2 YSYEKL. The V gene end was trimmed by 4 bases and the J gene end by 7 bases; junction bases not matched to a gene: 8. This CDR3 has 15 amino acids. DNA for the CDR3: TGCGCCAGCAGCCCACGACAGGGGTTGGGCGGGGAGCTGTTTTTT. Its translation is CASSPRQGLGGELFF.

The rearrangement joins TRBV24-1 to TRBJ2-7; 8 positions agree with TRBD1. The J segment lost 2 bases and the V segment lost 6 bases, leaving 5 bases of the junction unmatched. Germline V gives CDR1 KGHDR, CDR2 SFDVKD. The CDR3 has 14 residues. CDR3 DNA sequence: TGTGCCACCAGTCACCGGGACAGGCCCTACGAGCAGTACTTC. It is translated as CATSHRDRPYEQYF.

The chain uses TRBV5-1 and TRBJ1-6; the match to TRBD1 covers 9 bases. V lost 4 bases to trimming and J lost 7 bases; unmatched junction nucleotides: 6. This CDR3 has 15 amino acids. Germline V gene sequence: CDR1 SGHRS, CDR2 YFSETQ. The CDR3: CASSATGTGNSPLHF. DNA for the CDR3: TGCGCCAGCAGCGCAACCGGGACAGGGAATTCACCCCTCCACTTT.

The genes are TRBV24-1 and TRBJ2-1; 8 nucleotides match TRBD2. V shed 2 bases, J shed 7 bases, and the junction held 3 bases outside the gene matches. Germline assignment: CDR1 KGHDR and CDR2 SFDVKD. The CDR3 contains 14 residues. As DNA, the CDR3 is TGTGCCACCAGTGATTCCCCGGGGGGGAATGAGCAGTTCTTC. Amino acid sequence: CATSDSPGGNEQFF.

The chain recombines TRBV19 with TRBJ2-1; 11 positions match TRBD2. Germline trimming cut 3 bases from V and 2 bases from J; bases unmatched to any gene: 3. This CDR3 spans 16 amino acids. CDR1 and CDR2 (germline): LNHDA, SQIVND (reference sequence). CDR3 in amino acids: CASSMPLAGAYNEQFF. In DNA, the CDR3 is TGTGCCAGTAGTATGCCACTAGCGGGAGCCTACAATGAGCAGTTCTTC.

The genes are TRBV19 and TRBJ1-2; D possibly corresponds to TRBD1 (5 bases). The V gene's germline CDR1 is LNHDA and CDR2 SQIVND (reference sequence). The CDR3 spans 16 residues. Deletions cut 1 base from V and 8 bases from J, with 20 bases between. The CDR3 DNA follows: TGTGCCAGTAGTATAGTAACGGGGGTCTTCTCGTACGGCTACACCTTC. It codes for CASSIVTGVFSYGYTF.

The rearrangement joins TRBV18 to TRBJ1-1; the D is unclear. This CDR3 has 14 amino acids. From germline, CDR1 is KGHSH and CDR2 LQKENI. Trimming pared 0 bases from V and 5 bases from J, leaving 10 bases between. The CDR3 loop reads CASSPPSQLTEAFF. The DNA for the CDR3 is TGTGCCAGCTCACCACCGTCACAGTTGACTGAAGCTTTCTTT.

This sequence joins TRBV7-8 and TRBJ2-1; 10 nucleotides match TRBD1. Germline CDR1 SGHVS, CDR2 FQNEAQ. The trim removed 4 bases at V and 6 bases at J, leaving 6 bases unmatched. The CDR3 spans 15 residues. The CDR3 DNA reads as TGTGCCAGCAGCTCGGACAGGGGGACACGCAATGAGCAGTTCTTC. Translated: CASSSDRGTRNEQFF.

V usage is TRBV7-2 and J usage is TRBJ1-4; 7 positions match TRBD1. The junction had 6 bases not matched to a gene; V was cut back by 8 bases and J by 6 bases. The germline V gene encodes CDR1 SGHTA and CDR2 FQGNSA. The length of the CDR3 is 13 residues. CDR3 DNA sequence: TGTGCCAGCGGAACCGGGACAGATGAAAAACTGTTTTTT. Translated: CASGTGTDEKLFF.

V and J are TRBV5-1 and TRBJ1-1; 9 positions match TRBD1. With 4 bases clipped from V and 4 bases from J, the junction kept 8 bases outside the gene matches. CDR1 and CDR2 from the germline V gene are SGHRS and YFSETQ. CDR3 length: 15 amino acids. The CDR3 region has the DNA TGCGCCAGCAGCCGTACAGGGGGCGCGGGCACTGAAGCTTTCTTT. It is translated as CASSRTGGAGTEAFF.

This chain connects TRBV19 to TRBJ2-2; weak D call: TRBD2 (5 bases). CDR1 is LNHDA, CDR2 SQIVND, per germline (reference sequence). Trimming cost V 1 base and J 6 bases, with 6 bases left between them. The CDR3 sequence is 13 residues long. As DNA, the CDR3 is TGTGCCAGTAGTATAGGGGAGCCCGGGGAGCTGTTTTTT. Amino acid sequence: CASSIGEPGELFF.

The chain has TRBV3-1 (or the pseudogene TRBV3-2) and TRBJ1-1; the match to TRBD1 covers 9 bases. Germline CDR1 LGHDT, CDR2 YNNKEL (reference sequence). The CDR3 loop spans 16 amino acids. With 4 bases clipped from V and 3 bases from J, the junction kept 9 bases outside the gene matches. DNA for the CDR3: TGTGCCAGCAGCCGGCCCACAGGGGGCGCGGACACTGAAGCTTTCTTT. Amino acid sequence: CASSRPTGGADTEAFF.

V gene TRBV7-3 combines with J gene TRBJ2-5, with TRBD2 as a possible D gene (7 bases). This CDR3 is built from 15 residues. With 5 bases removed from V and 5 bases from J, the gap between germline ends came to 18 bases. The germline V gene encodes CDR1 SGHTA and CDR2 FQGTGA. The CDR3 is CASSDPPGGRETQYF. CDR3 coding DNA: TGTGCCAGCAGCGACCCCCCCGGGGGGCGGGAGACCCAGTACTTC.

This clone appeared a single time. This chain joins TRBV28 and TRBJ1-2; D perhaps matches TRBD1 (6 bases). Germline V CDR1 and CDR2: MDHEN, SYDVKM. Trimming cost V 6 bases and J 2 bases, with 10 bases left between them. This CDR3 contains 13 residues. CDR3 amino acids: CASRPQGNYGYTF. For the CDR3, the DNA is TGTGCCAGCAGACCACAGGGAAACTATGGCTACACCTTC.

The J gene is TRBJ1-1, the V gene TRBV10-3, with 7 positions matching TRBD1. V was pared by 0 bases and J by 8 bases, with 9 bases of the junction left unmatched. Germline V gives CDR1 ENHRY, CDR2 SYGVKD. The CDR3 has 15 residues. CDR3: CAISESPATGTEAFF. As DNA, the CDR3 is TGTGCCATCAGTGAGTCTCCAGCGACAGGGACGGAAGCTTTCTTT.

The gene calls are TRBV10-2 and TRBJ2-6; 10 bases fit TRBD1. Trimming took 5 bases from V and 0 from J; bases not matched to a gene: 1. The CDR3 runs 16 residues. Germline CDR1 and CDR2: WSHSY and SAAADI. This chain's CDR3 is CASSWDRGSGANVLTF. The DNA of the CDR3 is TGCGCCAGCAGTTGGGACAGGGGCTCTGGGGCCAACGTCCTGACTTTC.

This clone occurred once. Here the CDR3 DNA reads TGTGCCAGCAGTTCCGGGCTAGCTACTCAAGAGACCCAGTACTTC. This codes for CASSSGLATQETQYF. The chain links TRBV6-5 to TRBJ2-5; D is perhaps TRBD2 (5 bases). The germline gives CDR1 MNHEY, CDR2 SVGAGI. V gave up 4 bases and J gave up 2 bases, with 14 bases separating them. This CDR3 comprises 15 residues.

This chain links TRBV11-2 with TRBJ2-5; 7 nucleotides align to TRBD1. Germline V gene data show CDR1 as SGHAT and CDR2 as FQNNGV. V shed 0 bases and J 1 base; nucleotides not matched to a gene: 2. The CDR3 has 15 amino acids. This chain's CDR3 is CASSLDGTVQETQYF. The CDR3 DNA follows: TGTGCCAGCAGCTTAGACGGGACAGTCCAAGAGACCCAGTACTTC.

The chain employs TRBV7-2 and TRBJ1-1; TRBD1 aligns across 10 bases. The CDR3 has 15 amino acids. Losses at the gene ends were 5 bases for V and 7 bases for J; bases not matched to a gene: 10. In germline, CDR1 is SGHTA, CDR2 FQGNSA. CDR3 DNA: TGTGCCAGCAGCCCACCGGGACAGGGGAAACTTGAAGCTTTCTTT. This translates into CASSPPGQGKLEAFF.

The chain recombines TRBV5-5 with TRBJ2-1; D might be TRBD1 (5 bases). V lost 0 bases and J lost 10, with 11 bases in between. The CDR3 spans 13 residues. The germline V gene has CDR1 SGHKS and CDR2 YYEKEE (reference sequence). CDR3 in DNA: TGTGCCAGCAGCTTGGATCCGACAGTGGAGCAGTTCTTC. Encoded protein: CASSLDPTVEQFF.

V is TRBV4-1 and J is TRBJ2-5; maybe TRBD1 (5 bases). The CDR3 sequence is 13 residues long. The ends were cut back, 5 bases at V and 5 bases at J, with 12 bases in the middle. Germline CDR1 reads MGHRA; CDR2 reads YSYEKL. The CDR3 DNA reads TGCGCCAGCAGCTCGCAGGGTCAGGAGACCCAGTACTTC. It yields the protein CASSSQGQETQYF.

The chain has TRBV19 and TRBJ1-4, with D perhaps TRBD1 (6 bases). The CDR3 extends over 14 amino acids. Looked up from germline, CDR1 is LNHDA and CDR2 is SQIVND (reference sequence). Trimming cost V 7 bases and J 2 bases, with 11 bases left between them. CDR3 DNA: TGTGCCAGTAATCAGAGGGGGACTAATGAAAAACTGTTTTTT. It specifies CASNQRGTNEKLFF.

The DNA for the CDR3 is TGTGCCAGCAGCTTAGTTGGGGGACTTAGCGGGAGCTCCTACAATGAGCAGTTCTTC. It codes for CASSLVGGLSGSSYNEQFF. The V and J genes are TRBV7-2 and TRBJ2-1; TRBD2 agrees at 9 bases. Looked up from germline, CDR1 is SGHTA and CDR2 is FQGNSA. The V gene end was trimmed by 1 base and the J gene end by 0 bases; junction bases not matched to a gene: 10. The CDR3 spans 19 residues.

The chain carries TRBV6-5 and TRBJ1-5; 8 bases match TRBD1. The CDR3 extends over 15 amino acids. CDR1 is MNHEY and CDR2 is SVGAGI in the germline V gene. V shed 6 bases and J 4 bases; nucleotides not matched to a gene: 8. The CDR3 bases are TGTGCCAGCAGACCCCAGGGGGCGCGAAATCAGCCCCAGCATTTT. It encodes CASRPQGARNQPQHF.

The CDR3 DNA sequence: TGTGCCAGCAGTGGGGGGGGGTTTTATAGCAATCAGCCCCAGCATTTT. This codes for CASSGGGFYSNQPQHF. This chain links TRBV28 with TRBJ1-5; TRBD1 might be the D (5 bases). V lost 5 bases to trimming and J lost 0 bases, with 14 bases between them. Germline V gene lookup returns CDR1 MDHEN and CDR2 SYDVKM. This CDR3 has 16 residues.

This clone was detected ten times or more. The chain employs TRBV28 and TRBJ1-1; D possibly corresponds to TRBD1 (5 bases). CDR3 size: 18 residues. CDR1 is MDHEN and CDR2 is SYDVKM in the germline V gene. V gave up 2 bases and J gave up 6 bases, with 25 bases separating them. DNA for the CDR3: TGTGCCAGCAGTTTACCATCTGCGGGGAGGGGCGTGGTGGCTGAAGCTTTCTTT. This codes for CASSLPSAGRGVVAEAFF.

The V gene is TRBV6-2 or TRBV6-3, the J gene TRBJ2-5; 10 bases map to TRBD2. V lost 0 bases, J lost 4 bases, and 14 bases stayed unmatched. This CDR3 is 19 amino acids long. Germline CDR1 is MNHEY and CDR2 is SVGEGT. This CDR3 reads CASSYSSRLAGELRETQYF. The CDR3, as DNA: TGTGCCAGCAGTTACTCGAGTAGGCTAGCGGGAGAATTGAGAGAGACCCAGTACTTC.